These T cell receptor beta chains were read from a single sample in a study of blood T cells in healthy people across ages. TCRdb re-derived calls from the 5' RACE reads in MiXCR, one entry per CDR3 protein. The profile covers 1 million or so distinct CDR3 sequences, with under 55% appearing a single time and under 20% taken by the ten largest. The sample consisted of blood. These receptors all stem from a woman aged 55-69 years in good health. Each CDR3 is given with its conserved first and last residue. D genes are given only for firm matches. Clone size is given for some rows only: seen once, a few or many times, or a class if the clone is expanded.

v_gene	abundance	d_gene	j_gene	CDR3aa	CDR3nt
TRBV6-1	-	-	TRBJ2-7	CASSDQDRPNEQYF	TGTGCCAGCAGTGATCAGGACCGACCCAATGAGCAGTACTTC
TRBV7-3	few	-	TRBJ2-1	CASSAPADNEQFF	TGTGCCAGCAGCGCGCCGGCCGACAATGAGCAGTTCTTC
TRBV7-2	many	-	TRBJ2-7	CASSFAYEQYF	TGTGCCAGCAGCTTCGCCTACGAGCAGTACTTC
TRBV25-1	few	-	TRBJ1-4	CASSEPGLNEKLFF	TGTGCCAGCAGTGAACCGGGGCTCAATGAAAAACTGTTTTTT
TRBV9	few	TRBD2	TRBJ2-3	CASSVATSGDTQYF	TGTGCCAGCAGCGTAGCTACTAGCGGAGATACGCAGTATTTT
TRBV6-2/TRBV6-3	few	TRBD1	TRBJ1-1	CASSYGTGDTEAFF	TGTGCCAGCAGTTACGGGACAGGGGACACTGAAGCTTTCTTT
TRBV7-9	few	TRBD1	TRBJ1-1	CASSFPATGVNTEAFF	TGTGCCAGCAGCTTCCCAGCTACAGGGGTGAACACTGAAGCTTTCTTT
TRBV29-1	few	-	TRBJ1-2	CSVGALEGYTF	TGCAGCGTTGGGGCCCTAGAGGGCTACACCTTC
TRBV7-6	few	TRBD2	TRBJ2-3	CASSLIAGPSTDTQYF	TGTGCCAGCAGCTTGATAGCGGGCCCTAGCACAGATACGCAGTATTTT
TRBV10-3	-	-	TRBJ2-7	CAISDGTGTYEQYF	TGTGCCATCAGTGATGGTACAGGAACCTACGAGCAGTACTTC
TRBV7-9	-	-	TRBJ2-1	CASSLAGTEQFF	TGTGCCAGCAGCTTAGCCGGGACGGAGCAGTTCTTC
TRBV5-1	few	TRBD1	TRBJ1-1	CASSVTGGGTEAFF	TGCGCCAGCAGCGTTACAGGGGGAGGGACTGAAGCTTTCTTT
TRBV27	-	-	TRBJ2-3	CASRMRVSRGDTRYF	TGTGCCAGCCGAATGAGAGTTAGTCGGGGAGATACGCGGTATTTT
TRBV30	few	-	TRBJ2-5	CAWRGTSGETQYF	TGTGCCTGGAGGGGGACCTCGGGAGAGACCCAGTACTTC
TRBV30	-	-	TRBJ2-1	CAWDTGTNEQFF	TGTGCCTGGGATACAGGGACCAATGAGCAGTTCTTC
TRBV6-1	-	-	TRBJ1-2	CASGGLQGGYGYTF	TGTGCCAGCGGTGGCCTACAGGGCGGCTATGGCTACACCTTC
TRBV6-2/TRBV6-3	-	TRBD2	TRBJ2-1	CASRARGGSVDEQFF	TGTGCCAGCAGGGCCCGGGGGGGGTCTGTCGATGAGCAGTTCTTC
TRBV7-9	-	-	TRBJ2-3	CASSLRRSAGTDTQYF	TGTGCCAGCAGCTTAAGGCGGAGTGCGGGCACAGATACGCAGTATTTT
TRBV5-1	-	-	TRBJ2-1	CASSLEASAHNEQFF	TGCGCCAGCAGCTTGGAGGCTAGCGCTCACAATGAGCAGTTCTTC
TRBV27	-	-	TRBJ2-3	CASSFLGERTDTQYF	TGTGCCAGCAGTTTCTTGGGGGAGCGCACAGATACGCAGTATTTT
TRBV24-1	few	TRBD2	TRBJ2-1	CATSVSGRSGQFF	TGTGCCACCAGTGTTAGCGGGCGATCGGGCCAGTTCTTC
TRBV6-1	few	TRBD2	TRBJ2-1	CASTSGLAGLTSYNEQFF	TGTGCCAGCACCTCGGGACTAGCGGGACTTACGTCCTACAATGAGCAGTTCTTC
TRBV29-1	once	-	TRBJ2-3	CSVEERFGGTQYF	TGCAGCGTTGAAGAGAGGTTCGGGGGTACGCAGTATTTT
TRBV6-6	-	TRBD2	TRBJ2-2	CASSKTRTSEAGELFF	TGTGCCAGCAGTAAAACACGGACTAGCGAGGCCGGGGAGCTGTTTTTT
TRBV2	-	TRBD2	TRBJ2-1	CASSSSSGRETYNEQFF	TGTGCCAGCAGTAGCTCTAGCGGGAGGGAGACCTACAATGAGCAGTTCTTC
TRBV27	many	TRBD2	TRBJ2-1	CASSSGLAGYNEQFF	TGTGCCAGCAGCTCAGGACTAGCGGGGTACAATGAGCAGTTCTTC
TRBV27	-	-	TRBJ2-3	CASSKKDTQYF	TGTGCCAGCAGTAAAAAAGATACGCAGTATTTT
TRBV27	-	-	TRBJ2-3	CATSFGVTQYF	TGTGCCACCAGTTTCGGAGTTACGCAGTATTTT
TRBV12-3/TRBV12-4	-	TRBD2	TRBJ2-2	CASSHALAGEGELFF	TGTGCCAGCAGCCACGCACTAGCGGGAGAGGGGGAGCTGTTTTTT
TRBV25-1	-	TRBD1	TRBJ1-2	CASSSHWATGGGYGYTF	TGTGCCAGCAGTTCCCATTGGGCTACAGGGGGCGGCTATGGCTACACCTTC
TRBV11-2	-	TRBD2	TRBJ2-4	CASSQTIAGGRQYF	TGTGCCAGCAGCCAAACGATAGCGGGAGGACGTCAGTACTTC
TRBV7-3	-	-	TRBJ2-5	CASRPNNPTGRLAETLYF	TGTGCCAGCAGGCCTAATAATCCGACAGGGAGGCTGGCGGAGACCCTGTACTTC
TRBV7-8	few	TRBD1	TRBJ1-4	CASSFGQGEDEKLFF	TGTGCCAGCAGCTTTGGACAGGGGGAAGATGAAAAACTGTTTTTT
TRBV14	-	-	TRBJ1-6	CASSQVTGRNSPLHF	TGTGCCAGCAGCCAAGTAACCGGGCGTAATTCACCCCTCCACTTT
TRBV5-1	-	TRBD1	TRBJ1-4	CASSLLGTGREKLFF	TGCGCCAGCAGCTTACTCGGGACAGGGAGGGAAAAACTGTTTTTT
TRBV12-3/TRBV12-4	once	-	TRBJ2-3	CASSARGLGPQYF	TGTGCCAGCAGTGCCAGGGGTCTCGGCCCTCAGTATTTT
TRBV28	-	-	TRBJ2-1	CASKSQGSYNEQFF	TGTGCCAGCAAGTCCCAGGGTTCCTACAATGAGCAGTTCTTC
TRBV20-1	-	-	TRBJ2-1	CSARGIGFLNGQFF	TGCAGTGCTAGAGGTATTGGATTTCTCAATGGGCAGTTCTTC
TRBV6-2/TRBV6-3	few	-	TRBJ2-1	CASSYRGWGSYNEQFF	TGTGCCAGCAGTTACCGGGGGTGGGGGTCCTACAATGAGCAGTTCTTC
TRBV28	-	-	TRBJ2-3	CASSPPSRDTQYF	TGTGCCAGCAGTCCTCCGTCCCGGGATACGCAGTATTTT
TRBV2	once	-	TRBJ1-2	CASSESRGQARGYTF	TGTGCCAGCAGTGAAAGTCGGGGGCAGGCGAGGGGCTACACCTTC
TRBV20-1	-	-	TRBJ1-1	CSARRDRSTEAFF	TGCAGTGCTAGGAGGGACCGCAGCACTGAAGCTTTCTTT
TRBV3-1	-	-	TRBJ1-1	CASSQGPDTEAFF	TGTGCCAGCAGCCAAGGCCCCGACACTGAAGCTTTCTTT
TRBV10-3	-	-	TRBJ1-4	CAISLSGKEKLFF	TGTGCCATCAGTCTGTCCGGGAAAGAAAAACTGTTTTTT
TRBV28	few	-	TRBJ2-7	CASPPPGQPIYEQYF	TGTGCCAGTCCACCACCAGGACAGCCTATCTACGAGCAGTACTTC
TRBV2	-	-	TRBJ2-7	CASSERLPNYEQYF	TGTGCCAGCAGTGAAAGGCTACCTAACTACGAGCAGTACTTC